This record looks at one T cell receptor (beta chain) sequence and its context. The V end was cut by 4 bases, the J end by 2 bases, with 11 bases between. Germline CDR1 SNHLY, CDR2 FYNNEI. This CDR3 spans 14 amino acids. The sample comes from a study of blood T cell repertoires in COVID-19. In the study overall: The United States, Italy and Spain provided the acute and convalescent COVID-19 samples. T cells, B-cell-depleted T cells, or PBMCs supplied cDNA or gDNA.

The authors' processing: The assay estimated nucleated cells by amplifying reference gene primers. This table comes from immunoSEQ multiplex PCR, and its TCRdb copy is limited to in-frame clones, with some not included. From that table come the V and J calls and clone size; the DNA was used to work out D and trimming. The sample lists roughly 67,000 clones, 70% to 80% occurring once. Sequencing was performed on peripheral blood. The source of this sequence is a human donor in a cohort sampled during active COVID-19. The gene calls are TRBV2 and TRBJ1-2, with D perhaps TRBD1 (5 bases). CDR3 protein: CASSVGQGNYGYTF. The CDR3 bases are TGTGCCAGCAGTGTCGGGCAGGGCAACTATGGCTACACCTTC.